The 26 T cell receptor beta chains in this list originate from one sample, sequenced in a study of PD-L1 blockade in urothelial cancer. Described time point: peripheral blood 6 weeks after treatment start. Data came from immunoSEQ multiplex PCR; TCRdb stores just in-frame clones and leaves some out. The sample carries under 25,000 clones, around 90% recorded once. Source: PBMCs, taken around atezolizumab (anti-PD-L1) treatment. Source of these receptors: a woman between 55 and 75 years old with urothelial cancer.

This clone was counted once. This chain links TRBV5-6 with TRBJ2-2, with 9 nucleotides matching TRBD2. Losses at the gene ends were 2 bases for V and 7 bases for J; bases not matched to a gene: 6. Per the germline V gene, CDR1 is SGHDT and CDR2 is YYEEEE. The CDR3 sequence is 15 residues long. CDR3 bases: TGTGCCAGCAGCTTACCTAGCGGGAACTTCGGGGAGCTGTTTTTT. This gives the protein CASSLPSGNFGELFF.

The V and J genes are TRBV7-9 and TRBJ2-7; TRBD1 aligns across 7 bases. Germline CDR1 and CDR2: SEHNR and FQNEAQ (reference sequence). The ends lost 5 bases at V and 5 bases at J; junction bases unmatched: 9. CDR3 length equals 14 residues. The CDR3 spells CASSPNRGKDEQYF. The CDR3 DNA reads as TGTGCCAGCAGCCCAAACAGGGGTAAAGACGAGCAGTACTTC. Full variable domain (rest looked up from reference TRBV7-9 and TRBJ2-7): DTGVSQNPRHKITKRGQNVTFRCDPISEHNRLYWYRQTLGQGPEFLTYFQNEAQLEKSRLLSDRFSAERPKGSFSTLEIQRTEQGDSAMYLCASSPNRGKDEQYFGPGTRLTVT.

The chain joins TRBV19 to TRBJ2-3; D possibly corresponds to TRBD2 (6 bases). The CDR3 loop spans 16 amino acids. Germline V CDR1 and CDR2: LNHDA, SQIVND (reference sequence). V gave up 6 bases and J gave up 4 bases, with 20 bases separating them. The CDR3 DNA sequence: TGTGCCAGTAGCCTTAGCGGTCAACAATGGCCAGATACGCAGTATTTT. It encodes CASSLSGQQWPDTQYF.

This chain connects TRBV7-2 to TRBJ1-3; D gene uncertain. Germline-derived CDR1 and CDR2 are SGHTA and FQGNSA. The CDR3 contains 15 residues. V was clipped by 4 bases and J by 1 base, with 11 bases between them. The DNA for the CDR3 is TGTGCCAGCAGCTCCCAGCTAGGATCTGGAAACACCATATATTTT. Amino acid sequence: CASSSQLGSGNTIYF.

V usage is TRBV19 and J usage is TRBJ2-2, with a weak D call TRBD1 (6 bases). The germline V gene encodes CDR1 LNHDA and CDR2 SQIVND (reference sequence). Trimming removed 5 bases from V and 1 base from J, with 11 bases in between. This CDR3 is 15 amino acids long. CDR3 sequence: CASSPSGQNTGELFF. CDR3 in DNA: TGTGCCAGTAGTCCCTCGGGACAGAACACCGGGGAGCTGTTTTTT.

The chain is built from TRBV19 and TRBJ1-6; 9 bases match TRBD1. V lost 7 bases and J lost 4; bases outside the gene matches: 8. The germline V gene has CDR1 LNHDA and CDR2 SQIVND (reference sequence). The CDR3 extends over 16 amino acids. This CDR3 is CASKIDRGLYNSPLHF. Here the CDR3 DNA reads TGTGCCAGTAAAATCGACAGGGGGTTATATAATTCACCCCTCCACTTT.

J is TRBJ1-5 and V is TRBV15; D remains unclear. Looked up from germline, CDR1 is LNHNV and CDR2 is YYDKDF (reference sequence). Between the trimmed V and J ends, which lost 5 bases and 0 bases, there was a span of 11 bases. The CDR3 consists of 15 residues. Here the CDR3 reads CATSGTRNSNQPQHF. DNA of the CDR3: TGTGCCACCAGCGGAACCAGGAATAGCAATCAGCCCCAGCATTTT. The whole variable domain, filled in from reference TRBV15 and TRBJ1-5, reads DAMVIQNPRYQVTQFGKPVTLSCSQTLNHNVMYWYQQKSSQAPKLLFHYYDKDFNNEADTPDNFQSRRPNTSFCFLDIRSPGLGDTAMYLCATSGTRNSNQPQHFGDGTRLSIL.

The table lists this clone with a count of one. The chain is built from TRBV9 and TRBJ2-5, with D perhaps matching TRBD2 (7 bases). The CDR3 has 13 amino acids. Germline lookup yields CDR1 SGDLS and CDR2 YYNGEE. V shed 4 bases and J shed 5 bases, with 12 bases lying between them. CDR3 protein: CASSRGAGETQYF. The CDR3 DNA reads TGTGCCAGCAGCCGGGGGGCGGGCGAGACCCAGTACTTC.

The gene calls are TRBV7-9 and TRBJ1-2, with 9 bases aligning to TRBD1. CDR1 is SEHNR and CDR2 is FQNEAQ in the germline V gene (reference sequence). V dropped 5 bases and J dropped 8; count of bases not matched to a gene: 12. CDR3 length: 15 residues. Here the CDR3 DNA reads TGTGCCAGCAGCCCCCCTCTGGGACAGGGCGGGGGCTACACCTTC. Translated, it gives CASSPPLGQGGGYTF.

The V call is TRBV27, the J call TRBJ1-5; possibly TRBD1 for D (6 bases). Trimming pared 2 bases from V and 1 base from J, leaving 6 bases between. Germline loops: CDR1 MNHEY, CDR2 SMNVEV (reference sequence). This CDR3 is built from 14 residues. CDR3 sequence reads: CASSLQGSNQPQHF. CDR3 DNA sequence: TGTGCCAGCAGTTTACAGGGGAGCAATCAGCCCCAGCATTTT.

The J gene is TRBJ1-1, the V gene TRBV6-5; no firm D call. Looked up from germline, CDR1 is MNHEY and CDR2 is SVGAGI. Trimming took off 2 bases at V and 3 bases at J, with 10 bases between the two ends. This CDR3 contains 14 residues. CDR3 in DNA: TGTGCCAGCAGTTACGGAGATATGGACACTGAAGCTTTCTTT. As protein: CASSYGDMDTEAFF.

The chain employs TRBV5-1 and TRBJ2-1; TRBD2 aligns across 12 bases. This CDR3 has 20 residues. V shed 0 bases and J 1 base; nucleotides not matched to a gene: 11. Germline CDR1 is SGHRS and CDR2 is YFSETQ. In nucleotides, the CDR3 is TGCGCCAGCAGCTTGGGACTCGCGACTAGCGGGAGCTTGTCCTACAATGAGCAGTTCTTC. The encoded protein is CASSLGLATSGSLSYNEQFF. The full variable domain, with the rest looked up from reference TRBV5-1 and TRBJ2-1, is KAGVTQTPRYLIKTRGQQVTLSCSPISGHRSVSWYQQTPGQGLQFLFEYFSETQRNKGNFPGRFSGRQFSNSRSEMNVSTLELGDSALYLCASSLGLATSGSLSYNEQFFGPGTRLTVL.

The chain recombines TRBV4-1 with TRBJ2-1, with TRBD1 as a possible D gene (5 bases). The CDR3 consists of 15 residues. Germline V gene lookup returns CDR1 MGHRA and CDR2 YSYEKL. Between the trimmed V and J ends, which lost 0 bases and 7 bases, there was a span of 13 bases. CDR3 protein: CASSQDLWTPNEQFF. The CDR3, as DNA: TGCGCCAGCAGCCAAGATTTATGGACACCTAATGAGCAGTTCTTC.

The chain couples TRBV16 to TRBJ2-2, with 9 bases lining up with TRBD1. From germline, CDR1 is KGHSY and CDR2 FQNENV. There are 15 residues in the CDR3. J lost 3 bases, V lost 2 bases, and 1 base had no gene match. The CDR3 loop is CASSQRQGDTGELFF. CDR3 coding DNA: TGTGCCAGCAGCCAAAGACAGGGGGACACCGGGGAGCTGTTTTTT.

The chain is built from TRBV27 and TRBJ1-1, with 10 bases fitting TRBD1. This CDR3 is 17 amino acids long. The ends lost 4 bases at V and 0 bases at J; junction bases unmatched: 8. Looked up from germline, CDR1 is MNHEY and CDR2 is SMNVEV (reference sequence). The CDR3: CASSYYGTGVMNTEAFF. The CDR3, as DNA: TGTGCCAGCAGTTACTATGGGACAGGGGTCATGAACACTGAAGCTTTCTTT.

This rearrangement joins TRBV5-5 to TRBJ1-1; 7 positions match TRBD1. The ends lost 7 bases at V and 1 base at J; junction bases unmatched: 16. Per the germline V gene, CDR1 is SGHKS and CDR2 is YYEKEE (reference sequence). The CDR3 loop spans 17 amino acids. CDR3 coding DNA: TGTGCCAGCTCGCCGCGAAGGGGGCAAGGGGAGAACACTGAAGCTTTCTTT. It is translated as CASSPRRGQGENTEAFF.

The chain is built from TRBV9 and TRBJ1-4, with 7 positions matching TRBD1. The trim removed 3 bases at V and 7 bases at J, leaving 9 bases unmatched. The germline gives CDR1 SGDLS, CDR2 YYNGEE. The length of the CDR3 is 15 residues. The CDR3 DNA is TGTGCCAGCAGCGCATCAGGGGGACGAGGTGAAAAACTGTTTTTT. It yields the protein CASSASGGRGEKLFF.

The chain joins TRBV7-9 to TRBJ1-2; D may be TRBD1 (5 bases). This CDR3 contains 15 residues. V was cut by 5 bases and J by 2 bases, with 15 bases left in between. Germline loops: CDR1 SEHNR, CDR2 FQNEAQ (reference sequence). The CDR3 DNA follows: TGTGCCAGCAGCCCCCTAGAAGGGGCGAACTATGGCTACACCTTC. Protein product: CASSPLEGANYGYTF.

The chain employs TRBV28 and TRBJ2-3; 8 bases are shared with TRBD1. Germline V lookup: CDR1 MDHEN, CDR2 SYDVKM. V shed 4 bases and J 3 bases; nucleotides not matched to a gene: 9. This CDR3 region has 16 residues. CDR3 DNA: TGTGCCAGCAGTTCGCTCCGGGACAGGTTGACAGATACGCAGTATTTT. Translation gives CASSSLRDRLTDTQYF.

This clone was detected only once. The chain is built from TRBV6-6 and TRBJ2-2, with 10 bases that match TRBD1. After removal of 5 bases from V and 8 bases from J, the junction contained 8 bases not matched to a gene. The CDR3 spans 15 residues. Germline V gives CDR1 MNHNY, CDR2 SVGAGI (reference sequence). DNA of the CDR3: TGTGCCAGCAGTCAACCCCGGGACAGGGGAGGGGAGCTGTTTTTT. The encoded protein is CASSQPRDRGGELFF.

The rearrangement links TRBV2 to TRBJ1-1; 7 bases match TRBD1. The CDR3 is 14 amino acids. Germline CDR1 SNHLY, CDR2 FYNNEI. V gave up 5 bases and J gave up 0 bases; unmatched junction bases: 3. CDR3: CASSPQGMNTEAFF. Here the CDR3 DNA reads TGTGCCAGCAGTCCACAGGGGATGAACACTGAAGCTTTCTTT.

The gene calls are TRBV6-6 and TRBJ2-1, with D possibly matching TRBD2 (6 bases). V gave up 7 bases and J gave up 6 bases, with 16 bases separating them. The V gene's germline CDR1 is MNHNY and CDR2 SVGAGI (reference sequence). This CDR3 comprises 14 residues. Here the CDR3 DNA reads TGTGCCAGCACCCGGGACTCCCCAAGCAATGAGCAGTTCTTC. It yields the protein CASTRDSPSNEQFF.

This sequence joins TRBV5-5 and TRBJ2-3, with TRBD1 matching 8 bases. Germline values: CDR1 SGHKS, CDR2 YYEKEE (reference sequence). There are 16 residues in the CDR3. The V and J ends lost 4 bases and 4 bases, in that order; junction bases with no gene match: 11. The CDR3 DNA reads as TGTGCCAGCAGCCAGCCCGGGTCGACAGGGGCAGATACGCAGTATTTT. Residues: CASSQPGSTGADTQYF. Looking up the rest from reference TRBV5-5 and TRBJ2-3 gives the full variable domain: DAGVTQSPTHLIKTRGQQVTLRCSPISGHKSVSWYQQVLGQGPQFIFQYYEKEERGRGNFPDRFSARQFPNYSSELNVNALLLGDSALYLCASSQPGSTGADTQYFGPGTRLTVL.

This clone was observed a single time. The chain carries TRBV28 and TRBJ2-1; 9 bases align to TRBD2. J gave up 5 bases and V 7 bases, and 12 bases lay outside the gene matches. CDR3 size: 16 residues. CDR1 MDHEN and CDR2 SYDVKM come from the germline V gene. As DNA, the CDR3 is TGTGCCAGCACCCTTCCCCGACTAGCGGTCGACAATGAGCAGTTCTTC. It codes for CASTLPRLAVDNEQFF.

The rearrangement joins TRBV4-3 to TRBJ2-1, with D possibly being TRBD1 (6 bases). Trimming removed 1 base from V and 8 bases from J, with 21 bases in between. From germline, CDR1 is LGHNA and CDR2 YSLEER. The CDR3 is 17 amino acids. CDR3 loop: CASSQGGGLAFGHEQFF. DNA of the CDR3: TGCGCCAGCAGCCAAGGTGGGGGCTTAGCGTTTGGACATGAGCAGTTCTTC.

The chain recombines TRBV21-1 with TRBJ2-3; TRBD2 is the table's D call, not checked against the DNA. TRBV21-1 is marked as a pseudogene. The length of the CDR3 is 17 residues. CDR3 protein: CASSKVRAGGPEDTQYF. The CDR3 DNA reads as TGTGCCAGCAGCAAAGTTCGAGCGGGAGGCCCGGAAGATACGCAGTATTTT.